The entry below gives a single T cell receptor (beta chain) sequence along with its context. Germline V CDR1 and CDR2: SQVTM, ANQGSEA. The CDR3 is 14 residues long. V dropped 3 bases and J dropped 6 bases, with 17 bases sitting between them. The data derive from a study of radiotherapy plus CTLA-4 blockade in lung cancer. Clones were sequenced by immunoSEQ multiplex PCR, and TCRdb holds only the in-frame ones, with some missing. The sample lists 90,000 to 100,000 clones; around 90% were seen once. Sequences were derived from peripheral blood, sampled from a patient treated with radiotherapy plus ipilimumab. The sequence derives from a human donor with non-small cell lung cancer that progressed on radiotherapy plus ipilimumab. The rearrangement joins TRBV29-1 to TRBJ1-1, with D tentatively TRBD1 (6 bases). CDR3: CSVEYWGGASEAFF. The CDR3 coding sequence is TGCAGCGTTGAGTATTGGGGGGGCGCGTCTGAAGCTTTCTTT. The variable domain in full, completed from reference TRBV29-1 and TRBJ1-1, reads SAVISQKPSRDICQRGTSLTIQCQVDSQVTMMFWYRQQPGQSLTLIATANQGSEATYESGFVIDKFPISRPNLTFSTLTVSNMSPEDSSIYLCSVEYWGGASEAFFGQGTRLTVV.